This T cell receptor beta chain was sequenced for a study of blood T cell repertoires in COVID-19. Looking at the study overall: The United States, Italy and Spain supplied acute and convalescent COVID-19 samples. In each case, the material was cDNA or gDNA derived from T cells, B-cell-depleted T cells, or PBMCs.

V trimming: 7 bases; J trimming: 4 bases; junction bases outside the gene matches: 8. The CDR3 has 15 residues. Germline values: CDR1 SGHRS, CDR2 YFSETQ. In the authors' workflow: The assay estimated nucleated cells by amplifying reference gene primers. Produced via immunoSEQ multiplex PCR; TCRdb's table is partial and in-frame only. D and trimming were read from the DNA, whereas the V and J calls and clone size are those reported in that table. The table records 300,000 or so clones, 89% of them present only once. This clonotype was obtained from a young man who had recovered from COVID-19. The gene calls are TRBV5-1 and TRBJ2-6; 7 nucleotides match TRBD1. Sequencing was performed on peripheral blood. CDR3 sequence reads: CASRRTGEGANVLTF. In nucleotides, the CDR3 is TGCGCCAGCCGTCGAACAGGGGAGGGGGCCAACGTCCTGACTTTC.